This T cell receptor (beta chain) was sequenced in a study of cytomegalovirus exposure and HLA in healthy donors. This clone was counted at least ten times. This CDR3 contains 19 residues. V lost 0 bases to trimming and J lost 0 bases; unmatched junction nucleotides: 9. Germline V lookup: CDR1 MGHRA, CDR2 YSYEKL. The PCR employed 60 Vbeta primers together with 13 Jbeta primers. Produced via immunoSEQ multiplex PCR; TCRdb's table is partial and in-frame only. This sample has around 150,000 clones, with over 60% found just once. The receptor comes from a woman younger than 45 in good health and CMV-seronegative. The V call is TRBV4-1, the J call TRBJ2-1, with 9 bases identical to TRBD2. Sequencing was performed on PBMCs. The CDR3 is CASSQEPGTSRSSYNEQFF. DNA for the CDR3: TGCGCCAGCAGCCAAGAACCCGGGACTAGCCGGAGCTCCTACAATGAGCAGTTCTTC.